The clone carrying this T cell receptor (beta chain) was counted between two and nine times. Clones were read by immunoSEQ multiplex PCR, and TCRdb kept only the in-frame ones, dropping some. The sample carries tens of thousands of clones, about 88% recorded once. The CDR3 contains 13 residues. V was clipped by 6 bases and J by 7 bases, with 16 bases between them. Germline CDR1 is MNHEY and CDR2 is SMNVEV (reference sequence). The sample originates from a study of blood T cell repertoires in COVID-19. This chain connects TRBV27 to TRBJ2-7; tentative D call: TRBD2 (6 bases). Sequencing was carried out using peripheral blood. This sequence was found in a human donor in a cohort sampled during active COVID-19. This CDR3 is CASRVASAGEQYF. CDR3 sequence (DNA): TGTGCCAGCAGAGTAGCCTCTGCGGGAGAGCAGTACTTC.